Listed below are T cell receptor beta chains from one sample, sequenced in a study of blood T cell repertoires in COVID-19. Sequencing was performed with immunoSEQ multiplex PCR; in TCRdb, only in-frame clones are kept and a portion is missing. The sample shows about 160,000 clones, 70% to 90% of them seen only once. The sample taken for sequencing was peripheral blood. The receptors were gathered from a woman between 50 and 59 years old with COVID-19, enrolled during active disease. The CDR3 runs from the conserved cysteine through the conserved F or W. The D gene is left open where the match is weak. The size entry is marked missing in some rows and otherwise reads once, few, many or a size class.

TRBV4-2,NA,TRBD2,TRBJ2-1,TGTGCCAGCAGCCAAGAGGGGCGGGGGGGTGTCGATGAGCAGTTCTTC,CASSQEGRGGVDEQFF
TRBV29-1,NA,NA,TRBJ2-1,TGCAGCGCTCGGGGGATTGCCTACAATGAGCAGTTCTTC,CSARGIAYNEQFF
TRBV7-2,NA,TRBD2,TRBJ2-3,TGTGCCAGCAAACTAGCGGGGGGTTTAACAGATACGCAGTATTTT,CASKLAGGLTDTQYF
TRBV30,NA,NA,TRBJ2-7,TGTGCCTGGAGTGTAGCCAGGAAAAACGAGCAGTACTTC,CAWSVARKNEQYF
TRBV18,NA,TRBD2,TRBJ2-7,TGTGCCAGCTCACCAGGGACTACCTCGTACGAGCAGTACTTC,CASSPGTTSYEQYF
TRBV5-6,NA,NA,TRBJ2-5,TGTGCCGGGAAACAGGGTAAAGAGACCCAGTACTTC,CAGKQGKETQYF
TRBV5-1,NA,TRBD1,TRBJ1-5,TGCGCCAGCAGCTTTGGGACAGGGGGTAGCAATCAGCCCCAGCATTTT,CASSFGTGGSNQPQHF
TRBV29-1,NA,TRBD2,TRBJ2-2,TGCAGCGCCGGGACTAGCGGGGGAGAGGGGGAGCTGTTTTTT,CSAGTSGGEGELFF
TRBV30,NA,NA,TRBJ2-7,TGTGCCTGGACCCGACCCCCCACAGACAACGAGCAGTACTTC,CAWTRPPTDNEQYF
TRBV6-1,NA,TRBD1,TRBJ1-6,TGTGCCAGCAGTGAACTTTCCGGACAGGGGTTAAATAATTCACCCCTCCACTTT,CASSELSGQGLNNSPLHF
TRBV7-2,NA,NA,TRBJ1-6,TGTGCCAGCAGCCCCTGGACACTTAATGCCTATAATTCACCCCTCCACTTT,CASSPWTLNAYNSPLHF
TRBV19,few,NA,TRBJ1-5,TGTGCCAGTAGTACCTTATCTGGGGGGGCTGGGCAGCCCCAGCATTTT,CASSTLSGGAGQPQHF
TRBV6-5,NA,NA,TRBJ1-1,TGTGCCAGCAAAACAAGTGAAATGAACACTGAAGCTTTCTTT,CASKTSEMNTEAFF
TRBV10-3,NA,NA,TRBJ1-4,TGTGCCATCAGTGACAGAGGGAATGAAAAACTGTTTTTT,CAISDRGNEKLFF
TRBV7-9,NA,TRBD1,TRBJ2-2,TGTGCCAGCACTCCGGGACAGGGGGAGGCCGGGGAGCTGTTTTTT,CASTPGQGEAGELFF
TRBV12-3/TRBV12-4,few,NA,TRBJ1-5,TGTGCCAGCAGCCCTCAGGGGAATCAGCCCCAGCATTTT,CASSPQGNQPQHF
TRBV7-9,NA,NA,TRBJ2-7,TGTGCCAGCAGCTTAGTCGTGTCAGGAAGGAACGAGCAGTACTTC,CASSLVVSGRNEQYF
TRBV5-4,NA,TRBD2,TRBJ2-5,TGTGCCAGCAGCGGGGGACTAGCGGGGGGCCTAGAGACCCAGTACTTC,CASSGGLAGGLETQYF
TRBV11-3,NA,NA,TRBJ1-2,TGTGCCAGCAGCTTAAGGGGCGGGACGGGCGGCTACACCTTC,CASSLRGGTGGYTF
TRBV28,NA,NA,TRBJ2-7,TGTGCCATTTTCGGGACACCTTGGGAGCAGTACTTC,CAIFGTPWEQYF
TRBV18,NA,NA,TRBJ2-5,TGTGCCAGCTCGCAGACTGAAAGGGAGACCCAGTACTTC,CASSQTERETQYF
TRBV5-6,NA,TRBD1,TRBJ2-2,TGTGCCAGCACCATATCGGACAGGGGGCCGACCGGGGAGCTGTTTTTT,CASTISDRGPTGELFF
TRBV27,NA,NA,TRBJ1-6,TGTGCCAGCAGTGAAACGAGCTCCTATAATTCACCCCTCCACTTT,CASSETSSYNSPLHF
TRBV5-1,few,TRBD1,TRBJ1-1,TGCGCCAGCAGTTCTCCGGGACAGGGTTCGAACACTGAAGCTTTCTTT,CASSSPGQGSNTEAFF
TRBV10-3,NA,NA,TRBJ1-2,TGTGCCATCAGTGAGTCCTCGTATGGCTACACCTTC,CAISESSYGYTF
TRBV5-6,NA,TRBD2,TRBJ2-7,TGTGCCAGCAGCTTGGGCCAGCGGGGGTACGAGCAGTACTTC,CASSLGQRGYEQYF
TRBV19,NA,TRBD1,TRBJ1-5,TGTGCCAGTAGTATTATGACAGGGGGCTACAATCAGCCCCAGCATTTT,CASSIMTGGYNQPQHF
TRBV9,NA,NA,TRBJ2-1,TGTGCCAGCAGCTATAACAATGAGCAGTTCTTC,CASSYNNEQFF
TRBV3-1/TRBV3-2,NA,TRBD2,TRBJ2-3,TGTGCCAGCAGCCTCCGAGGGACTAGCGGGGGCACAGATACGCAGTATTTT,CASSLRGTSGGTDTQYF
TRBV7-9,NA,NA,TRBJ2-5,TGTGCCAGCAGCTTACTGGAGACCCAGTACTTC,CASSLLETQYF
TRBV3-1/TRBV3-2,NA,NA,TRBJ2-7,TGTGCCAGCAGACGAGGTGGCGAGCAGTACTTC,CASRRGGEQYF